Following are 31 T cell receptor beta chains from one sample sequenced in a study of blood T cell repertoires in COVID-19. The table came from immunoSEQ multiplex PCR; TCRdb's copy has only in-frame clones and leaves some out. The sample has approximately 150,000 clones, about four fifths seen once. Sequenced: PBMCs or T cells enriched from blood (not recorded which). The receptor source for this set is a woman in her 50s with acute COVID-19.

This chain links TRBV27 with TRBJ1-2, with TRBD1 matching over 11 bases. Losses at the gene ends were 5 bases for V and 5 bases for J; bases not matched to a gene: 4. The CDR3 sequence is 14 residues long. Germline V lookup: CDR1 MNHEY, CDR2 SMNVEV (reference sequence). CDR3 residues: CASSKDRGLYGYTF. The CDR3 nucleotides are TGTGCCAGCAGTAAGGACAGGGGGCTGTATGGCTACACCTTC.

The chain couples TRBV9 to TRBJ2-2; 14 bases are a match to TRBD2. J was trimmed by 5 bases and V by 3 bases; bases with no gene match: 9. The CDR3 consists of 18 residues. CDR1 is SGDLS, CDR2 YYNGEE, per germline. CDR3 residues: CASSAGTSGSGRTGELFF. As DNA, the CDR3 is TGTGCCAGCAGCGCGGGGACTAGCGGGAGCGGGCGGACCGGGGAGCTGTTTTTT.

There are many counts of this clone. This chain connects TRBV2 to TRBJ1-1; 8 bases match TRBD1. Per germline, CDR1 SNHLY and CDR2 FYNNEI. The trim removed 6 bases at V and 4 bases at J, leaving 4 bases unmatched. The CDR3 sequence is 13 residues long. The CDR3, as DNA: TGTGCCAGCAGGACAGGGGAAGGCACTGAAGCTTTCTTT. Residues: CASRTGEGTEAFF.

The V gene is TRBV7-3, the J gene TRBJ2-1; D perhaps matches TRBD1 (5 bases). The CDR3 is 15 residues long. Per germline, CDR1 SGHTA and CDR2 FQGTGA. The ends were cut back, 5 bases at V and 6 bases at J, with 17 bases in the middle. Written as DNA, the CDR3 is TGTGCCAGCAGCACAGGATCGGTGGCTAGCAATGAGCAGTTCTTC. Residues: CASSTGSVASNEQFF.

V gene TRBV19 combines with J gene TRBJ1-4; D perhaps matches TRBD1 (5 bases). V was cut by 4 bases and J by 8 bases, with 11 bases left in between. The CDR3 runs to 13 residues. CDR1 and CDR2 from the germline V gene are LNHDA and SQIVND (reference sequence). CDR3 sequence (DNA): TGTGCCAGTAGTACAGGGTTTCGCGAAAAACTGTTTTTT. Its translation is CASSTGFREKLFF.

This sequence joins TRBV2 and TRBJ2-1; 12 bases map to TRBD2. V lost 5 bases and J lost 7; bases outside the gene matches: 6. Germline V CDR1 and CDR2: SNHLY, FYNNEI. This CDR3 region has 15 residues. The CDR3 here is CASSPTSGRLNEQFF. CDR3 nucleotide sequence: TGTGCCAGCAGTCCTACTAGCGGGAGGCTAAATGAGCAGTTCTTC. The full variable domain, its missing parts supplied by reference TRBV2 and TRBJ2-1, is EPEVTQTPSHQVTQMGQEVILRCVPISNHLYFYWYRQILGQKVEFLVSFYNNEISEKSEIFDDQFSVERPDGSNFTLKIRSTKLEDSAMYFCASSPTSGRLNEQFFGPGTRLTVL.

CDR3 in amino acids: CASSLTSGTSYNEQFF. CDR3 coding DNA: TGTGCCAGCAGTCTAACTAGCGGGACCTCCTACAATGAGCAGTTCTTC. This chain joins TRBV2 and TRBJ2-1, with 10 bases that match TRBD2. V shed 5 bases and J 0 bases; nucleotides not matched to a gene: 4. Looked up from germline, CDR1 is SNHLY and CDR2 is FYNNEI. The CDR3 totals 16 residues.

V usage is TRBV18 and J usage is TRBJ2-7; D gene unclear. The germline V gene has CDR1 KGHSH and CDR2 LQKENI. The CDR3 spans 15 residues. Trimming left V 6 bases short and J 2 bases short, with 17 bases between. CDR3 loop: CASSENRDLTYEQYF. CDR3 nucleotides: TGTGCCAGCTCGGAAAACAGAGACCTCACCTACGAGCAGTACTTC.

The sample holds a few counts of this clone. This sequence joins TRBV4-2 and TRBJ2-5; D gene unclear. This CDR3 has 16 residues. The germline V and J ends were trimmed by 1 base and 1 base, with 13 bases remaining between them. Per germline, CDR1 LGHNA and CDR2 YNFKEQ. The CDR3 is CASSQAWKATQETQYF. Here the CDR3 DNA reads TGTGCCAGCAGCCAAGCTTGGAAAGCGACCCAAGAGACCCAGTACTTC.

The rearrangement joins TRBV11-2 to TRBJ2-2; D gene ambiguous. CDR3 length: 12 amino acids. Per the germline V gene, CDR1 is SGHAT and CDR2 is FQNNGV. Trimming removed 1 base from V and 8 bases from J, with 5 bases in between. The CDR3 coding sequence is TGTGCCAGCAGCTTAGGGCCAGGGGAGCTGTTTTTT. Protein: CASSLGPGELFF.

V gene TRBV27 combines with J gene TRBJ1-2; 7 bases agree with TRBD1. Unmatched junction bases numbered 5, after V lost 6 bases and J lost 4 bases. The CDR3 has 13 residues. CDR1 is MNHEY and CDR2 is SMNVEV in the germline V gene (reference sequence). CDR3 protein: CASSKTGTYGYTF. DNA for the CDR3: TGTGCCAGCAGCAAGACAGGGACCTATGGCTACACCTTC.

This chain uses TRBV7-9 with TRBJ1-1, with D unresolved. Looked up from germline, CDR1 is SEHNR and CDR2 is FQNEAQ (reference sequence). With 1 base removed from V and 11 bases from J, the gap between germline ends came to 5 bases. This CDR3 is built from 10 residues. CDR3 nucleotide sequence: TGTGCCAGCAGCTTAGTCGAGGCTTTCTTT. Translation: CASSLVEAFF.

This clone was seen a single time. J is TRBJ1-4 and V is TRBV15; TRBD1 matches 8 bases. CDR3 length: 16 amino acids. CDR1 is LNHNV, CDR2 YYDKDF, per germline (reference sequence). The junction had 9 bases not matched to a gene; V was cut back by 3 bases and J by 6 bases. The CDR3 sequence: CATSSAQGVVDEKLFF. The CDR3 DNA is TGTGCCACCAGCAGCGCACAGGGGGTGGTTGATGAAAAACTGTTTTTT.

J is TRBJ1-2 and V is TRBV9; 10 nucleotides align to TRBD1. CDR3 length: 16 residues. V lost 0 bases to trimming and J lost 4 bases; unmatched junction nucleotides: 6. Germline V gene sequence: CDR1 SGDLS, CDR2 YYNGEE. CDR3 region: CASSVADRGRLYGYTF. The DNA of the CDR3 is TGTGCCAGCAGCGTAGCGGACAGGGGGAGACTCTATGGCTACACCTTC.

The chain links TRBV28 to TRBJ1-4; 9 nucleotides line up with TRBD1. V lost 5 bases to trimming and J lost 8 bases; unmatched junction nucleotides: 6. The CDR3 has 14 residues. Per the germline V gene, CDR1 is MDHEN and CDR2 is SYDVKM. CDR3 residues: CASSGDREGEKLFF. The DNA of the CDR3 is TGTGCCAGCAGTGGGGACAGGGAGGGGGAAAAACTGTTTTTT.

This clone has just a few counts. The chain recombines TRBV27 with TRBJ1-1; the D gene is possibly TRBD1 (6 bases). Looked up from germline, CDR1 is MNHEY and CDR2 is SMNVEV (reference sequence). The CDR3 has 13 residues. V was cut by 6 bases and J by 5 bases, with 13 bases left in between. CDR3 coding DNA: TGTGCCAGCAGCAACGCGGGGGCGACTGAAGCTTTCTTT. This translates into CASSNAGATEAFF.

The gene calls are TRBV3-1 (or the pseudogene TRBV3-2) and TRBJ2-3, with 7 bases aligning to TRBD2. V lost 3 bases, J lost 4 bases, and 1 base stayed unmatched. Germline V gene sequence: CDR1 LGHDT, CDR2 YNNKEL (reference sequence). This CDR3 is 13 amino acids long. CDR3 residues: CASSQGGADTQYF. In DNA, the CDR3 is TGTGCCAGCAGCCAGGGGGGGGCAGATACGCAGTATTTT.

The rearrangement uses TRBV4-1 and TRBJ2-6; possibly TRBD1 for D (6 bases). Germline loops: CDR1 MGHRA, CDR2 YSYEKL. The V gene lost 4 bases and the J gene lost 0 bases, with 19 bases spanning the gap. This CDR3 has 19 residues. The CDR3 DNA reads as TGCGCCAGCAGCCCACGTACAGGGTCGACCTCCTCTGGGGCCAACGTCCTGACTTTC. Translating gives CASSPRTGSTSSGANVLTF.

The V call is TRBV12-1, the J call TRBJ2-1; the DNA was not used to check the table's D call, TRBD2. TRBV12-1 is deemed a pseudogene. This CDR3 is 23 amino acids long. The CDR3 loop reads CASSFPKPWPASGRAPYAGEQFF. DNA of the CDR3: TGTGCCAGCAGCTTCCCTAAGCCCTGGCCGGCTAGCGGGAGGGCCCCTTACGCGGGCGAGCAGTTCTTC.

The V and J genes are TRBV10-1 and TRBJ2-2; the match to TRBD2 covers 10 bases. Germline CDR1 reads WNHNN; CDR2 reads SYGVQD (reference sequence). The CDR3 sequence is 19 residues long. The J segment lost 10 bases and the V segment lost 2 bases, leaving 19 bases of the junction unmatched. Written as DNA, the CDR3 is TGCGCCAGCAGTGAGCCCCTGGTAGCGGGAGGAACAGGACCGGTGGAGCTGTTTTTT. The encoded protein is CASSEPLVAGGTGPVELFF.

This rearrangement joins TRBV21-1 to TRBJ1-2; the D call in the table, TRBD1, was not verified against the DNA. TRBV21-1 is described as a pseudogene. This CDR3 is built from 15 residues. The DNA for the CDR3 is TGTGCCAGCAGCTTCCTCCCCCCAGGGAACTATGGCTACACCTTC. The encoded protein is CASSFLPPGNYGYTF.

The chain's CDR3 is CASSSDGIGGYTF. CDR3 nucleotide sequence: TGCGCCAGCAGCTCGGACGGGATTGGAGGCTACACCTTC. The chain combines TRBV5-1 with TRBJ1-2; D is ambiguous. Trimming left V 3 bases short and J 8 bases short, with 14 bases between. This CDR3 is built from 13 residues. Per germline, CDR1 SGHRS and CDR2 YFSETQ.

This clone was counted between two and nine times. At one end, the junction sequence differs from germline, possibly due to a read error. The chain combines TRBV6-1 with TRBJ2-7; possibly TRBD1 for D (6 bases). CDR1 is MNHNS and CDR2 is SASEGT in the germline V gene. The CDR3 is 15 residues long. The CDR3 here is CASSEGQGLRYEQYF. In DNA, the CDR3 is TGTGCCAGCAGCGAAGGGCAGGGGTTGAGGTACGAGCAGTACTTC.

The chain links TRBV6-2 or TRBV6-3 to TRBJ2-7; possible D gene TRBD2, 6 bases. The CDR3 is 15 residues long. Germline values: CDR1 MNHEY, CDR2 SVGEGT. Trimming left V 0 bases short and J 4 bases short, with 13 bases between. CDR3 sequence: CASSYSKRVGYEQYF. The CDR3 bases are TGTGCCAGCAGTTACTCGAAGCGGGTTGGATACGAGCAGTACTTC.

DNA of the CDR3: TGTGCCAGCTCCCTCGGGGGTAAATCGGCTGAAGCTTTCTTT. It translates to CASSLGGKSAEAFF. This chain uses TRBV25-1 with TRBJ1-1; the D gene is possibly TRBD1 (5 bases). V was shortened by 8 bases and J by 6 bases, with 19 bases between the two germline ends. CDR3 length: 14 residues. Germline V gives CDR1 MGHDK, CDR2 SYGVNS.

The rearrangement uses TRBV27 and TRBJ2-2, with 9 bases matching TRBD1. The CDR3 extends over 16 amino acids. Germline CDR1 and CDR2: MNHEY and SMNVEV (reference sequence). The V and J ends lost 6 bases and 3 bases, in that order; junction bases with no gene match: 8. The CDR3 DNA reads TGTGCCAGCAGCCAGAAAGGGACAGGGTACACCGGGGAGCTGTTTTTT. Protein product: CASSQKGTGYTGELFF.

The J gene is TRBJ1-4, the V gene TRBV19; D is uncertain. The CDR3 totals 15 residues. Trimming pared 5 bases from V and 6 bases from J, leaving 16 bases between. CDR1 LNHDA and CDR2 SQIVND come from the germline V gene (reference sequence). DNA for the CDR3: TGTGCCAGTAGTCCCCGACGACGAGGGTATGAAAAACTGTTTTTT. Protein: CASSPRRRGYEKLFF.

The chain uses TRBV3-1 (or the pseudogene TRBV3-2) and TRBJ1-4; TRBD1 matches at 7 bases. V was pared by 5 bases and J by 4 bases, with 7 bases of the junction left unmatched. The CDR3 covers 15 residues. Per germline, CDR1 LGHDT and CDR2 YNNKEL (reference sequence). The CDR3 coding sequence is TGTGCCAGCAGCGGGCCGGGACAGTTTAATGAAAAACTGTTTTTT. Translation gives CASSGPGQFNEKLFF.

This rearrangement joins TRBV10-1 to TRBJ2-7, with TRBD1 matching over 9 bases. V dropped 2 bases and J dropped 2; count of bases not matched to a gene: 1. The CDR3 loop spans 14 amino acids. Germline-derived CDR1 and CDR2 are WNHNN and SYGVQD (reference sequence). The chain's CDR3 is CASSEGQGPYEQYF. The CDR3 coding sequence is TGCGCCAGCAGTGAGGGACAGGGGCCCTACGAGCAGTACTTC.

The chain recombines TRBV10-1 with TRBJ1-3; TRBD1 aligns across 8 bases. V was pared by 10 bases and J by 0 bases, with 17 bases of the junction left unmatched. CDR1 WNHNN and CDR2 SYGVQD come from the germline V gene (reference sequence). CDR3 length equals 18 residues. As DNA, the CDR3 is TGCGCCAAGGGGGGACAGGCCGGGACGGCCAACTCTGGAAACACCATATATTTT. Translating it yields CAKGGQAGTANSGNTIYF.

The CDR3 region is CASSLLGGSGANVLTF. The DNA for the CDR3 is TGTGCCAGCAGCTTACTGGGGGGCTCTGGGGCCAACGTCCTGACTTTC. The chain uses TRBV11-2 and TRBJ2-6; weak D call: TRBD2 (6 bases). There are 16 residues in the CDR3. Germline V gene sequence: CDR1 SGHAT, CDR2 FQNNGV. Trimming stripped 2 bases from V and 0 bases from J, with 8 bases between.